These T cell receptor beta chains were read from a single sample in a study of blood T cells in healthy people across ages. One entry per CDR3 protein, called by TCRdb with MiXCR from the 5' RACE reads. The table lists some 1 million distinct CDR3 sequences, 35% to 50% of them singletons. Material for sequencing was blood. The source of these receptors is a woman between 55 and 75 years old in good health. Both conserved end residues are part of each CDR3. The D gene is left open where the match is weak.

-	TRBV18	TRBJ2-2	CASSPAGTAGELFF
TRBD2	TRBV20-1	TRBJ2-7	CSARRLPGLAGLSSYEQYF
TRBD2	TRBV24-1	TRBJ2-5	CATSDLDYSGLAVPQETQYF
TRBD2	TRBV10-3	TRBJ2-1	CAISDPGGRGSYNEQFF
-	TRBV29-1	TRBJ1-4	CSAGGNPREKLFF
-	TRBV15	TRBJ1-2	CATSRGSGHGYTF
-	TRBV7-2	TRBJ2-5	CASSLSVGDRETQYF
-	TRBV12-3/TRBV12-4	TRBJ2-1	CASSSNGTYNEQFF
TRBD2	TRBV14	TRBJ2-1	CASSQDRLAGVRNEQFF
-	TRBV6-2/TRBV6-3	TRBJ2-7	CASTLSGPYEQYF
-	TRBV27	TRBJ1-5	CASSLSRQSNQPQHF
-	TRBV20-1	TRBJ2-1	CSARGLRAESYNEQFF
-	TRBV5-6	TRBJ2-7	CASSPFGGTYEQYF
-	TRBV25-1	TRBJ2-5	CASSVPSGDEQYF
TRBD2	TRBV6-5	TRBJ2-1	CASSGLAGDEQFF
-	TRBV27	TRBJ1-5	CASSLSGGRRQPQHF
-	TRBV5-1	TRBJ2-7	CVKDGGNYEQYF
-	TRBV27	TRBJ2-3	CASSLGPGGRTDTQYF
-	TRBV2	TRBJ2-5	CASTSQPTGETQYF
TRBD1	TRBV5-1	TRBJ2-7	CASSSGTGYYEQYF
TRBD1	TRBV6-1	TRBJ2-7	CASRTGTGGYEQYF
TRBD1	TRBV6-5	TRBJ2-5	CASSYATGLGETQYF
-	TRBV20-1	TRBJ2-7	CSARPEGLAGFYEQYF
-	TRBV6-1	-	CASSDLTRSYNEQYF
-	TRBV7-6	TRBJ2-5	CASSLIVQETQYF
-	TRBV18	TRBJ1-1	CASSPTAGSGTEAFF
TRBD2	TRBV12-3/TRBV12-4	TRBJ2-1	CASTVAGGPSGEQFF
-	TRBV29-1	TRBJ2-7	CSVAVGGSSYEQYF
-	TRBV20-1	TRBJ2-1	CSASGAVSYNEQFF
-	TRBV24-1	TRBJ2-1	CATSEAGYGSYNEQFF
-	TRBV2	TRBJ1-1	CASSVRRGTTEAFF
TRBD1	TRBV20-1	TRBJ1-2	CSARDVRRQGVNYGYTF
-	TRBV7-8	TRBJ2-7	CASSLVTETYEQYF
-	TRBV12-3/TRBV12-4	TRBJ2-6	CASSLHRVRGSGANVLTF
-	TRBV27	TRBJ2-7	CASSLVGRETPYEQYF
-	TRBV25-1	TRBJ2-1	CASSGAAYNEQFF
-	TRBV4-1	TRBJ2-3	CASSQGSGPSTDTQYF
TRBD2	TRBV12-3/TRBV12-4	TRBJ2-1	CASSPTSGWNEQFF
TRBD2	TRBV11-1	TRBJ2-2	CASSPRTSGSTGELFF
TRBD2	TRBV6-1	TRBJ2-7	CASSALAGGSYEQYF
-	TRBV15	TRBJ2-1	CATSRDGAVGARSLSENNEQFF
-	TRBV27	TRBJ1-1	CASTPLGFGQMNTEAFF
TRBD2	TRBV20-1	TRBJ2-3	CSAQRTSGRPDTQYF
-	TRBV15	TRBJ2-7	CATSTNRGSPGLLVEYF
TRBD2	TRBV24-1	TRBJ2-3	CATSAASGFTDTQYF
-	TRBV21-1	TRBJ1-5	CASRWRGWNQPQHF
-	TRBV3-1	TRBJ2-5	CASSLWGGQETQYF
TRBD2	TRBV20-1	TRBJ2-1	CSARPGLAGSGFF
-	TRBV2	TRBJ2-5	CASSERLADNEQYF
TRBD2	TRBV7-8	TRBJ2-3	CASRTLTGGTSGYTDTQYF
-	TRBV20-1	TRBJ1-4	CSARDWEGSGEKLFF
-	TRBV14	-	CASSQGSLGSLMYDEQYF
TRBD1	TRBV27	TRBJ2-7	CASSLVPGQGTYEQYF
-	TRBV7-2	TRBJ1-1	CASSLTQNTEAFF
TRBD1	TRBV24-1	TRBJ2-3	CAGNRGRTDTQYF
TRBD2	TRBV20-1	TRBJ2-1	CSAASGRSYNEQFF